One and the same sample provided the 30 T cell receptor beta chains below, sequenced in a study of OX40 agonist ivuxolimab in advanced cancers. Repertoires were generated with immunoSEQ multiplex PCR, while TCRdb's copy carries only in-frame clones and drops some. The sample records approximately 100,000 clones, roughly 87% being singletons. The starting material was CD4+ or CD8+ T cells sorted from blood, obtained in a trial of the OX40 agonist ivuxolimab. The receptors were gathered from an adult with an advanced solid tumor such as melanoma, head and neck, liver or kidney cancer.

The V gene is TRBV28, the J gene TRBJ1-5; 10 positions agree with TRBD1. The V and J ends lost 7 bases and 6 bases, in that order; junction bases with no gene match: 9. The CDR3 covers 15 residues. Germline V gene sequence: CDR1 MDHEN, CDR2 SYDVKM. The DNA of the CDR3 is TGTGCCAGCACGTTAGGGACAGGGGTGGCTCAGCCCCAGCATTTT. It codes for CASTLGTGVAQPQHF.

J is TRBJ1-3 and V is TRBV27; 7 nucleotides align to TRBD1. The CDR3 has 15 amino acids. CDR1 and CDR2 (germline): MNHEY, SMNVEV (reference sequence). The J segment lost 7 bases and the V segment lost 5 bases, leaving 11 bases of the junction unmatched. CDR3 nucleotides: TGTGCCAGCAGTGAGACCGGGACAGCCGGGAACACCATATATTTT. Its protein is CASSETGTAGNTIYF.

V and J are TRBV7-6 and TRBJ1-2, with D perhaps matching TRBD1 (5 bases). Germline V gene data show CDR1 as SGHVS and CDR2 as FNYEAQ. V was shortened by 5 bases and J by 3 bases, with 10 bases between the two germline ends. This CDR3 has 13 amino acids. The CDR3 region is CASSPGGYYGYTF. The DNA for the CDR3 is TGTGCCAGCAGCCCCGGGGGGTACTATGGCTACACCTTC. Complete variable domain (other parts from reference TRBV7-6 and TRBJ1-2): GAGVSQSPRYKVTKRGQDVALRCDPISGHVSLYWYRQALGQGPEFLTYFNYEAQQDKSGLPNDRFSAERPEGSISTLTIQRTEQRDSAMYRCASSPGGYYGYTFGSGTRLTVV.

This clone appeared a few times. The gene calls are TRBV6-1 and TRBJ2-7; TRBD2 matches 10 bases. V trimming: 1 base; J trimming: 0 bases; junction bases outside the gene matches: 3. Germline V gene sequence: CDR1 MNHNS, CDR2 SASEGT. This CDR3 spans 16 amino acids. For the CDR3, the DNA is TGTGCCAGCAGTGAAGTCCTAGCGGGGGACTCCTACGAGCAGTACTTC. It codes for CASSEVLAGDSYEQYF.

The chain links TRBV19 to TRBJ2-1, with 8 bases matching TRBD1. With 6 bases clipped from V and 4 bases from J, the junction kept 14 bases outside the gene matches. The CDR3 sequence is 17 residues long. Germline-derived CDR1 and CDR2 are LNHDA and SQIVND (reference sequence). In nucleotides, the CDR3 is TGTGCCAGTAGGATGTTATCAGGGGGCGCGGGTTACAATGAGCAGTTCTTC. Protein product: CASRMLSGGAGYNEQFF.

This chain connects TRBV19 to TRBJ1-3, with D unresolved. Germline V gives CDR1 LNHDA, CDR2 SQIVND (reference sequence). The CDR3 contains 17 residues. V lost 5 bases and J 2 bases, leaving 19 bases between the germline ends. DNA of the CDR3: TGTGCCAGTAGTCAATACGTCTTAACGGGAGCTGGAAACACCATATATTTT. The encoded protein is CASSQYVLTGAGNTIYF.

The V and J genes are TRBV6-1 and TRBJ1-2; weak D call: TRBD1 (5 bases). This CDR3 has 15 residues. Trimming stripped 8 bases from V and 6 bases from J, with 22 bases between. Germline V gene lookup returns CDR1 MNHNS and CDR2 SASEGT. The CDR3 nucleotides read TGTGCCAGCCACCCGGGGTTCGAGGGAGGGGATGGCTACACCTTC. This sequence encodes CASHPGFEGGDGYTF.

CDR3 bases: TGTGCCAGCACCTCGACAGGGAACAATCAGCCCCAGCATTTT. Amino acids: CASTSTGNNQPQHF. This chain uses TRBV6-5 with TRBJ1-5, with 7 bases identical to TRBD1. The length of the CDR3 is 14 residues. Trimming at V came to 7 bases and at J to 3 bases, leaving 6 bases not matched to a gene. Germline CDR1 and CDR2: MNHEY and SVGAGI.

V is TRBV19 and J is TRBJ2-5; D remains unclear. Trimming cost V 6 bases and J 4 bases, with 21 bases left between them. This CDR3 is 16 amino acids long. Germline CDR1 reads LNHDA; CDR2 reads SQIVND (reference sequence). This chain's CDR3 is CASSTFATYLIETQYF. In DNA form, the CDR3 reads TGTGCCAGTAGCACCTTTGCGACTTACCTTATAGAGACCCAGTACTTC.

This clone was seen just once. The V call is TRBV23-1, the J call TRBJ2-1; weak D call: TRBD1 (6 bases). TRBV23-1 carries the ORF label, with uncertain function. This CDR3 spans 19 amino acids. The V gene lost 5 bases and the J gene lost 0 bases, with 23 bases spanning the gap. CDR3 in DNA: TGCGCCAGCAGTTCTCCGTGGACAGCCATTGGACACTCCTACAATGAGCAGTTCTTC. It codes for CASSSPWTAIGHSYNEQFF.

The V call is TRBV4-2, the J call TRBJ2-7, with 8 bases aligning to TRBD2. The CDR3 is made up of 12 amino acids. Germline loops: CDR1 LGHNA, CDR2 YNFKEQ. The trim removed 1 base at V and 10 bases at J, leaving 3 bases unmatched. The CDR3 DNA reads TGTGCCAGCAGCCAAGGGGGGACTAGACAGTACTTC. Amino acid sequence: CASSQGGTRQYF.

The CDR3 DNA is TGTGCCAGCAGCTTAGGGGGAGTATCCTACAATGAGCAGTTCTTC. The encoded protein is CASSLGGVSYNEQFF. V usage is TRBV13 and J usage is TRBJ2-1, with D possibly being TRBD2 (5 bases). The CDR3 totals 15 residues. Trimming cost V 0 bases and J 1 base, with 7 bases left between them. Germline V gene data show CDR1 as PRHDT and CDR2 as FYEKMQ (reference sequence).

The J gene is TRBJ2-6, the V gene TRBV30; D uncertain. Germline V gene lookup returns CDR1 GTSNPN and CDR2 SVGIG (reference sequence). The length of the CDR3 is 15 residues. The ends were cut back, 5 bases at V and 0 bases at J, with 11 bases in the middle. CDR3 DNA: TGTGCCTGGGCTCGGTTACACTCTGGGGCCAACGTCCTGACTTTC. It specifies CAWARLHSGANVLTF.

The rearrangement uses TRBV6-5 and TRBJ1-2; tentative D call: TRBD1 (5 bases). V dropped 3 bases and J dropped 0 bases, with 14 bases sitting between them. The germline gives CDR1 MNHEY, CDR2 SVGAGI. This CDR3 has 16 amino acids. The CDR3 sequence: CASSYGGDQANYGYTF. CDR3 coding DNA: TGTGCCAGCAGTTATGGAGGGGACCAGGCTAACTATGGCTACACCTTC.

The V gene is TRBV7-2, the J gene TRBJ1-4; 7 bases line up with TRBD1. The V gene's germline CDR1 is SGHTA and CDR2 FQGNSA. The CDR3 runs to 15 residues. V shed 5 bases and J 4 bases; nucleotides not matched to a gene: 7. CDR3 amino acids: CASSPAGTVNEKLFF. CDR3 nucleotide sequence: TGTGCCAGCAGCCCCGCCGGGACAGTTAATGAAAAACTGTTTTTT.

The rearrangement links TRBV11-2 to TRBJ1-2; D is ambiguous. V dropped 6 bases and J dropped 6 bases, with 11 bases sitting between them. The germline CDR1 and CDR2 sequences are SGHAT and FQNNGV. The CDR3 consists of 12 residues. CDR3 DNA sequence: TGTGCCAGCAGTTGGGAGGGCGATGGCTACACCTTC. Encoded protein: CASSWEGDGYTF.

The genes are TRBV25-1 and TRBJ2-2; D remains unclear. The V end was cut by 3 bases, the J end by 2 bases, with 7 bases between. The CDR3 is 14 residues long. The germline CDR1 and CDR2 sequences are MGHDK and SYGVNS. CDR3 residues: CASSDTPNTGELFF. The CDR3 DNA follows: TGTGCCAGCAGTGATACTCCTAACACCGGGGAGCTGTTTTTT.

This chain uses TRBV30 with TRBJ2-1; 10 nucleotides line up with TRBD2. This CDR3 has 13 amino acids. Germline lookup yields CDR1 GTSNPN and CDR2 SVGIG (reference sequence). The trim removed 3 bases at V and 6 bases at J, leaving 2 bases unmatched. The CDR3 region is CAWRIAGGNEQFF. Written as DNA, the CDR3 is TGTGCCTGGAGGATAGCGGGAGGCAATGAGCAGTTCTTC.

This chain links TRBV6-5 with TRBJ1-4, with D perhaps TRBD1 (6 bases). The ends were cut back, 8 bases at V and 2 bases at J, with 9 bases in the middle. The CDR3 contains 13 residues. Germline CDR1 and CDR2: MNHEY and SVGAGI. This chain's CDR3 is CASCRGTNEKLFF. The CDR3 coding sequence is TGTGCCAGCTGCAGGGGCACTAATGAAAAACTGTTTTTT.

J is TRBJ1-4 and V is TRBV5-6; D uncertain. The V gene lost 3 bases and the J gene lost 8 bases, with 14 bases spanning the gap. From germline, CDR1 is SGHDT and CDR2 YYEEEE. CDR3 size: 14 residues. CDR3 bases: TGTGCCAGCAGCTATTTCCGAACGGACGAAAAACTGTTTTTT. This encodes CASSYFRTDEKLFF.

This clone came up once. The chain combines TRBV7-2 with TRBJ2-7; 9 bases align to TRBD1. Germline V gene lookup returns CDR1 SGHTA and CDR2 FQGNSA. The CDR3 is made up of 16 amino acids. The ends lost 3 bases at V and 2 bases at J; junction bases unmatched: 8. The CDR3 nucleotides read TGTGCCAGCAGCTTCCGGTGGACAGGGGACGCCTACGAGCAGTACTTC. Encoded protein: CASSFRWTGDAYEQYF.

The chain uses TRBV29-1 and TRBJ2-1; no firm D call. Trimming shortened V by 3 bases and J by 6 bases, and 15 bases separated the two germline ends. This CDR3 region has 14 residues. Germline CDR1 and CDR2: SQVTM and ANQGSEA. As DNA, the CDR3 is TGCAGCGTTGATCCGTGGGCAGCGCGCAATGAGCAGTTCTTC. Translated: CSVDPWAARNEQFF.

The chain employs TRBV4-3 and TRBJ2-1; possible D gene TRBD2, 6 bases. There are 15 residues in the CDR3. The germline CDR1 and CDR2 sequences are LGHNA and YSLEER. V was shortened by 0 bases and J by 2 bases, with 8 bases between the two germline ends. This CDR3 is CASSQEEGPYNEQFF. The CDR3 DNA reads as TGCGCCAGCAGCCAAGAGGAGGGCCCCTACAATGAGCAGTTCTTC.

This clone appeared once. The J gene is TRBJ1-6, the V gene TRBV7-9; TRBD1 might be the D (6 bases). The germline gives CDR1 SEHNR, CDR2 FQNEAQ (reference sequence). CDR3 length: 14 residues. V lost 3 bases and J 7 bases, leaving 10 bases between the germline ends. CDR3 residues: CASSFQGMNSPLHF. DNA for the CDR3: TGTGCCAGCAGCTTCCAGGGGATGAATTCACCCCTCCACTTT. Full variable domain (outside the CDR3, taken from reference TRBV7-9 and TRBJ1-6): DTGVSQNPRHKITKRGQNVTFRCDPISEHNRLYWYRQTLGQGPEFLTYFQNEAQLEKSRLLSDRFSAERPKGSFSTLEIQRTEQGDSAMYLCASSFQGMNSPLHFGNGTRLTVT.

The rearrangement links TRBV7-8 to TRBJ2-7; 11 positions agree with TRBD1. Germline V lookup: CDR1 SGHVS, CDR2 FQNEAQ. V lost 0 bases and J lost 6; bases outside the gene matches: 13. This CDR3 has 18 residues. CDR3 in amino acids: CASSLARTGGEIPREQYF. The DNA for the CDR3 is TGTGCCAGCAGCTTAGCTAGGACAGGGGGCGAGATTCCGCGCGAGCAGTACTTC.

The chain has TRBV4-1 and TRBJ2-1; TRBD2 aligns across 10 bases. Germline values: CDR1 MGHRA, CDR2 YSYEKL. V shed 4 bases and J 5 bases; nucleotides not matched to a gene: 5. The CDR3 totals 15 residues. This CDR3 is CASSRTSGPNNEQFF. CDR3 bases: TGCGCCAGCAGCCGGACTAGCGGACCCAACAATGAGCAGTTCTTC.

This clone appeared a single time. This chain joins TRBV21-1 and TRBJ1-3; the D segment call TRBD1 is taken from the table without a DNA check. TRBV21-1 is designated a pseudogene. The CDR3 spans 13 residues. CDR3: CASRQGTGNTIYF. DNA of the CDR3: TGTGCCAGCAGACAGGGAACTGGAAACACCATATATTTT.

The chain links TRBV11-3 to TRBJ2-5; D may be TRBD2 (6 bases). The CDR3 runs to 15 residues. Trimming stripped 3 bases from V and 5 bases from J, with 16 bases between. Germline V gene lookup returns CDR1 SGHNT and CDR2 YENEEA. The CDR3, as DNA: TGTGCCAGCAGCTTGGGGGGTGGGGTGGATGAGACCCAGTACTTC. Its translation is CASSLGGGVDETQYF. Full variable domain (missing parts from reference TRBV11-3 and TRBJ2-5): EAGVVQSPRYKIIEKKQPVAFWCNPISGHNTLYWYLQNLGQGPELLIRYENEEAVDDSQLPKDRFSAERLKGVDSTLKIQPAELGDSAVYLCASSLGGGVDETQYFGPGTRLLVL.

The V and J genes are TRBV30 and TRBJ2-3; possibly TRBD2 for D (6 bases). The CDR3 covers 16 residues. Trimming left V 2 bases short and J 1 base short, with 16 bases between. CDR1 is GTSNPN and CDR2 is SVGIG in the germline V gene (reference sequence). The CDR3 loop reads CAWSRTTRIGTDTQYF. The CDR3, as DNA: TGTGCCTGGAGTCGGACGACTAGGATCGGCACAGATACGCAGTATTTT.

V usage is TRBV7-9 and J usage is TRBJ1-1; D uncertain. Looked up from germline, CDR1 is SEHNR and CDR2 is FQNEAQ (reference sequence). V gave up 1 base and J gave up 7 bases, with 4 bases separating them. This CDR3 comprises 11 residues. CDR3 sequence: CASSLVYEAFF. CDR3 nucleotides: TGTGCCAGCAGCTTAGTCTATGAAGCTTTCTTT.